The T cell receptor beta chain described here comes from a study of blood T cell repertoires in COVID-19. Study at large: The United States, Italy and Spain supplied acute and convalescent COVID-19 samples. T cells, B-cell-depleted T cells, or PBMCs provided the cDNA or gDNA that served as material.

Sequenced by immunoSEQ multiplex PCR; TCRdb stores in-frame clones only, minus some. The table records over 200,000 clones, roughly 90% of them present only once. Germline lookup yields CDR1 SGHTA and CDR2 FQGTGA. The CDR3 length is 14 residues. Trimming took off 2 bases at V and 2 bases at J, with 10 bases between the two ends. The V and J genes are TRBV7-3 and TRBJ2-7, with D uncertain. This clonotype originated in a man in his forties or fifties with active or convalescent COVID-19. The sample taken for sequencing was peripheral blood. The CDR3 DNA is TGTGCCAGCAGCTTATACCTGCGTCCCTACGAGCAGTACTTC. Translating it yields CASSLYLRPYEQYF.